This T cell receptor (beta chain) was observed in a study of post-analysis software for immune sequencing data. Findings and limits, study-wide: Normalized Chao1 diversity was significantly lower in multiple sclerosis patients than in controls.

Sequencing libraries made from TCR beta cDNA carried unique molecular identifiers. TCRdb reanalysed the PCR reads using MiXCR and keeps one entry per CDR3 protein. Here the sample spans 750,000 to 900,000 distinct CDR3 sequences, around 45% being singletons. This clonotype was found a few times. Antigen unknown. The source of this sequence is a girl between 10 and 17 years old with multiple sclerosis. Sequenced material: blood.

CDR3 DNA: TGCAGTGCTGGGGGGGGGCGTATACGCACAGATACGCAGTATTTT. Translating it yields CSAGGGRIRTDTQYF. This sequence joins TRBV20-1 and TRBJ2-3; weak D call: TRBD2 (7 bases). The CDR3 sequence is 15 residues long. Deletions cut 5 bases from V and 1 base from J, with 16 bases between. Germline values: CDR1 DFQATT, CDR2 SNEGSKA (reference sequence).